Following are 5 T cell receptor beta chains from one sample sequenced in a study of control samples from healthy donors and cancer patients. The protocol was immunoSEQ multiplex PCR, while the TCRdb copy is restricted to in-frame clones and leaves out a portion. The repertoire has about 170,000 clones, roughly nine tenths of them found once; the top ten carry 1.5%. Input material: blood. The receptor set was obtained from a woman aged 30 to 39 in good health.

The V gene is TRBV28, the J gene TRBJ2-3; 9 bases are a match to TRBD2. J lost 4 bases, V lost 2 bases, and 4 bases had no gene match. The germline V gene encodes CDR1 MDHEN and CDR2 SYDVKM. This CDR3 is 15 amino acids long. The CDR3 sequence: CASSLPLAGPDTQYF. The CDR3 DNA is TGTGCCAGCAGTTTACCTCTAGCGGGACCAGATACGCAGTATTTT. Based on the CDR3 plus reference TRBV28 and TRBJ2-3, the full variable domain is DVKVTQSSRYLVKRTGEKVFLECVQDMDHENMFWYRQDPGLGLRLIYFSYDVKMKEKGDIPEGYSVSREKKERFSLILESASTNQTSMYLCASSLPLAGPDTQYFGPGTRLTVL.

With regard to this clone: Other nucleotide sequences from this sample produce the same CDR3. The chain has TRBV5-1 and TRBJ1-3; D gene ambiguous. This CDR3 comprises 14 residues. Trimming left V 0 bases short and J 0 bases short, with 4 bases between. The germline V gene has CDR1 SGHRS and CDR2 YFSETQ. The CDR3 spells CASSLGDSGNTIYF. The CDR3 DNA sequence: TGCGCCAGCAGCTTGGGGGACTCTGGAAACACCATATATTTT.

The gene calls are TRBV6-4 and TRBJ1-2, with D hard to call. Germline V gene data show CDR1 as MRHNA and CDR2 as SNTAGT. The ends were cut back, 0 bases at V and 0 bases at J, with 8 bases in the middle. The length of the CDR3 is 15 residues. CDR3 nucleotide sequence: TGTGCCAGCAGTGACTCCCCCGAGACTAACTATGGCTACACCTTC. It codes for CASSDSPETNYGYTF.

On this clone: This specimen includes other DNA sequences encoding the same CDR3. The rearrangement joins TRBV12-3 or TRBV12-4 to TRBJ1-1; D unclear. The germline V and J ends were trimmed by 3 bases and 1 base, with 6 bases remaining between them. This CDR3 is built from 13 residues. The DNA of the CDR3 is TGTGCCAGCAGTTTGGGATCGAACACTGAAGCTTTCTTT. It yields the protein CASSLGSNTEAFF.

The chain has TRBV24-1 and TRBJ2-3, with 7 bases aligning to TRBD1. V was clipped by 4 bases and J by 6 bases; unmatched bases: 6. The CDR3 consists of 14 residues. The germline CDR1 and CDR2 sequences are KGHDR and SFDVKD. The CDR3 DNA is TGTGCCACCAGTGACCCCACGACAGGGGATACGCAGTATTTT. Translation gives CATSDPTTGDTQYF.